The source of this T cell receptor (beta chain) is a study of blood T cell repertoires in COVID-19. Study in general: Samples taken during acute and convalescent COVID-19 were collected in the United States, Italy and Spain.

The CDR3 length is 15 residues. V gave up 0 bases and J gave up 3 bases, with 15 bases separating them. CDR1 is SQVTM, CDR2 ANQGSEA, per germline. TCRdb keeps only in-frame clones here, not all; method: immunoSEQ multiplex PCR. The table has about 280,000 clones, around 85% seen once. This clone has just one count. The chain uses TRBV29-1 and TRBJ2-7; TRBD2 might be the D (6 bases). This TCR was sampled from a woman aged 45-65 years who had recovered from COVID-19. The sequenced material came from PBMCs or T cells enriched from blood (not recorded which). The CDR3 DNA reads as TGCAGCGTTGAAGAGGGCAGCTCCGGGGGCTACGAGCAGTACTTC. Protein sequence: CSVEEGSSGGYEQYF.